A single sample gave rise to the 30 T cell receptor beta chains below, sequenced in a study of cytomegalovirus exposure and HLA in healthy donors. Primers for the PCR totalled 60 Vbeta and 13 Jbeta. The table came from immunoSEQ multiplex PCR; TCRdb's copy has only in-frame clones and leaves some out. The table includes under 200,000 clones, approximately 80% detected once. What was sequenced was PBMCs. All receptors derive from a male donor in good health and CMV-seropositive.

This CDR3 is CASSPRGFEQYF. CDR3 sequence (DNA): TGTGCCAGCTCACCACGCGGTTTCGAGCAGTACTTC. This chain links TRBV18 with TRBJ2-7; no definite D call. V lost 1 base and J 6 bases, leaving 7 bases between the germline ends. Germline lookup yields CDR1 KGHSH and CDR2 LQKENI. CDR3 length equals 12 residues.

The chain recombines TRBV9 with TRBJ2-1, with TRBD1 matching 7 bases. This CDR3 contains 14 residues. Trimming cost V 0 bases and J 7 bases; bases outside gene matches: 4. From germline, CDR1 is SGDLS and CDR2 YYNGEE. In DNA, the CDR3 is TGTGCCAGCAGCGTAGATGTGACAGGGAATGAGCAGTTCTTC. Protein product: CASSVDVTGNEQFF.

CDR3 protein: CASSLVAGNEKLFF. The CDR3 DNA reads TGTGCCAGCAGCTTAGTCGCAGGGAATGAAAAACTGTTTTTT. V gene TRBV7-9 combines with J gene TRBJ1-4; the D gene is possibly TRBD1 (5 bases). The V and J ends lost 1 base and 5 bases respectively, with 8 bases between them. This CDR3 spans 14 amino acids. Germline V gives CDR1 SEHNR, CDR2 FQNEAQ (reference sequence).

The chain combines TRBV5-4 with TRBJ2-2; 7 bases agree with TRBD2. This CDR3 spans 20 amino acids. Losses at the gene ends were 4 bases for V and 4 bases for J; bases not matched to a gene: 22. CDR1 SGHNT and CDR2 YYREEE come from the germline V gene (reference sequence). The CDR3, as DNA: TGTGCCAGCAGCGATCCCTCCGAGGGGTTTCTCACTAGCGTCACCGGGGAGCTGTTTTTT. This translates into CASSDPSEGFLTSVTGELFF.

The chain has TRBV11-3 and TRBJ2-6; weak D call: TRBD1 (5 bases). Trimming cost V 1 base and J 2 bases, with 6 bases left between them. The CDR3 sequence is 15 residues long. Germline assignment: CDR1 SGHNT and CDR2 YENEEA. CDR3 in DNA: TGTGCCAGCAGCTTAGCAGGGACTGGGGCCAACGTCCTGACTTTC. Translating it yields CASSLAGTGANVLTF.

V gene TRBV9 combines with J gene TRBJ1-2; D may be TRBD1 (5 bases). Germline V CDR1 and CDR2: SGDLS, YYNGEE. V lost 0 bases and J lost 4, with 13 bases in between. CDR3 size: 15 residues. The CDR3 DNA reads TGTGCCAGCAGCGTAGCGGGGGAGGAGGGCTATGGCTACACCTTC. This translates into CASSVAGEEGYGYTF.

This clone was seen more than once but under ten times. Written as DNA, the CDR3 is TGTGCCAGCAGCGCACCAGGGGATAATGAAAAACTGTTTTTT. Protein product: CASSAPGDNEKLFF. The chain joins TRBV9 to TRBJ1-4; weak D call: TRBD1 (6 bases). Deletions cut 3 bases from V and 4 bases from J, with 10 bases between. The CDR3 consists of 14 residues. CDR1 is SGDLS, CDR2 YYNGEE, per germline.

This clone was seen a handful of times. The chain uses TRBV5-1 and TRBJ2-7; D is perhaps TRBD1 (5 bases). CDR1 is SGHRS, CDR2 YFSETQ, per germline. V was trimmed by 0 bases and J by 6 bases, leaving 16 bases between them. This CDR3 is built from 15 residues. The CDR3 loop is CASSLASAGRSEQYF. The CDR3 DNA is TGCGCCAGCAGCTTGGCCTCGGCAGGGCGTAGCGAGCAGTACTTC.

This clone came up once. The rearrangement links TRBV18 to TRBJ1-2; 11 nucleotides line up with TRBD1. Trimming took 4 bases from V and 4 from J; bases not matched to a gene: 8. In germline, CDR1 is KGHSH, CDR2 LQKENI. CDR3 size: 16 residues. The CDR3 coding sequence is TGTGCCAGCTCACAACGGACAGGGGGCGCGGGCTATGGCTACACCTTC. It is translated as CASSQRTGGAGYGYTF.

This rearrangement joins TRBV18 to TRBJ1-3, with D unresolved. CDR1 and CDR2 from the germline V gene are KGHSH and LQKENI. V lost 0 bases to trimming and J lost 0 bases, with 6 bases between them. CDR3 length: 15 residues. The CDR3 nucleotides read TGTGCCAGCTCACCACCGGGAGTCTCTGGAAACACCATATATTTT. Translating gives CASSPPGVSGNTIYF.

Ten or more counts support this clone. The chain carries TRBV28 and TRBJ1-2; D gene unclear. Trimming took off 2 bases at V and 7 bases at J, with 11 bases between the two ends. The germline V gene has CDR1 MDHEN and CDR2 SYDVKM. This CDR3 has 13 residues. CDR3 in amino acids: CASSLVAGTGYTF. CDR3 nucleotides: TGTGCCAGCAGTTTAGTGGCAGGAACTGGCTACACCTTC.

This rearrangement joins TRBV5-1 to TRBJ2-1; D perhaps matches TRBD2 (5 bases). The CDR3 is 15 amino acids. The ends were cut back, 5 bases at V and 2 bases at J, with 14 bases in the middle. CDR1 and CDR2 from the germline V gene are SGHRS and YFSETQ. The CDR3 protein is CASRSTGGPYNEQFF. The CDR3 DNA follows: TGCGCCAGCAGGTCAACTGGCGGGCCCTACAATGAGCAGTTCTTC.

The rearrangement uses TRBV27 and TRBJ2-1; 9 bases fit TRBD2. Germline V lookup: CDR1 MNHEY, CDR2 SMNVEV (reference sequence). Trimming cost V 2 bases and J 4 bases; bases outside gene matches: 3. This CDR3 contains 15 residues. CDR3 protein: CASSLRLAGYNEQFF. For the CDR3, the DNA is TGTGCCAGCAGTTTACGGCTAGCGGGGTACAATGAGCAGTTCTTC.

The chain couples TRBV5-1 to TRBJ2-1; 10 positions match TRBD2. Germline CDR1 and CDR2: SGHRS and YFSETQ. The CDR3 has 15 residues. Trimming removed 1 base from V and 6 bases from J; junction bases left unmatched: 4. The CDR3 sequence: CASSLPSGSGNEQFF. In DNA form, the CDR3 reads TGCGCCAGCAGCTTGCCTAGCGGGAGTGGCAATGAGCAGTTCTTC.

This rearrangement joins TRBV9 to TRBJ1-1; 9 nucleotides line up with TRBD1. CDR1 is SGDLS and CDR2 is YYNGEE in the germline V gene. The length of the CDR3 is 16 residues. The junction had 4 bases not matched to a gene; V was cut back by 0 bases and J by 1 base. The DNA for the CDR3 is TGTGCCAGCAGCGTAGCAACAGGGGGCTCGAACACTGAAGCTTTCTTT. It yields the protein CASSVATGGSNTEAFF.

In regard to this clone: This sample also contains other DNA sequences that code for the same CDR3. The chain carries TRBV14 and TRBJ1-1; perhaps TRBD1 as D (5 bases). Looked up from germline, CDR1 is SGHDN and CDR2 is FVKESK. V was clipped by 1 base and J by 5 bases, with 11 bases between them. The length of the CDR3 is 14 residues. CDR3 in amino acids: CASSQVRGGTEAFF. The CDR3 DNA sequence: TGTGCCAGCAGCCAAGTAAGGGGAGGGACTGAAGCTTTCTTT. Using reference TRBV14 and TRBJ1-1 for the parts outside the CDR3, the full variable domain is EAGVTQFPSHSVIEKGQTVTLRCDPISGHDNLYWYRRVMGKEIKFLLHFVKESKQDESGMPNNRFLAERTGGTYSTLKVQPAELEDSGVYFCASSQVRGGTEAFFGQGTRLTVV.

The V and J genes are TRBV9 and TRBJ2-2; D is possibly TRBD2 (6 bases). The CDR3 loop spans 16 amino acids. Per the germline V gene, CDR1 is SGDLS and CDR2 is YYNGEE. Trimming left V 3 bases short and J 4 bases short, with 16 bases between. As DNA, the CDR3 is TGTGCCAGCAGCGCCAGGCGGGGTGAGGTCACCGGGGAGCTGTTTTTT. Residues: CASSARRGEVTGELFF.

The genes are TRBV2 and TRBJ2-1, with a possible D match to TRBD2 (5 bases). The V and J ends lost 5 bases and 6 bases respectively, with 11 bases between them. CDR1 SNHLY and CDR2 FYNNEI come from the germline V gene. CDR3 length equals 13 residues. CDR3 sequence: CASSSTGSNEQFF. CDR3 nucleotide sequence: TGTGCCAGCAGTTCGACGGGGAGCAATGAGCAGTTCTTC. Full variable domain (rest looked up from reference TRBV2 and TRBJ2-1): EPEVTQTPSHQVTQMGQEVILRCVPISNHLYFYWYRQILGQKVEFLVSFYNNEISEKSEIFDDQFSVERPDGSNFTLKIRSTKLEDSAMYFCASSSTGSNEQFFGPGTRLTVL.

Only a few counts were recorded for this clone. CDR3: CASRGGLATNEKLFF. DNA of the CDR3: TGTGCCAGCAGGGGGGGGCTTGCAACTAATGAAAAACTGTTTTTT. The chain has TRBV27 and TRBJ1-4; the D gene is possibly TRBD1 (6 bases). CDR1 is MNHEY and CDR2 is SMNVEV in the germline V gene (reference sequence). Trimming cost V 6 bases and J 0 bases, with 11 bases left between them. CDR3 length: 15 residues.

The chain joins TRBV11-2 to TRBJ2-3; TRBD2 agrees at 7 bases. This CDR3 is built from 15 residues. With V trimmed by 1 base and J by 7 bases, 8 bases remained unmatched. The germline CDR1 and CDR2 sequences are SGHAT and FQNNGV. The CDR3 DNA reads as TGTGCCAGCAGCTTAGTGTTGTCTAGCGGATATACGCAGTATTTT. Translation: CASSLVLSSGYTQYF.

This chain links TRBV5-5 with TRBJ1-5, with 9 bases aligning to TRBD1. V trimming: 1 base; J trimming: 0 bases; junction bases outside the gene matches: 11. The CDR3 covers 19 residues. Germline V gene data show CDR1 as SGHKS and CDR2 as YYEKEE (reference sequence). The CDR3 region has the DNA TGTGCCAGCAGCTTGTTATATGGGACAGGGCCTTATAGCAATCAGCCCCAGCATTTT. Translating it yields CASSLLYGTGPYSNQPQHF.

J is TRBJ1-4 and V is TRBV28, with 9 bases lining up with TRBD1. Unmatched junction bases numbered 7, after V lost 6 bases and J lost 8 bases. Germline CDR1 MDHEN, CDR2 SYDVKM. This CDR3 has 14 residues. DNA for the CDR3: TGTGCCAGCAGGCCTGGGACAGGGTACGAAAAACTGTTTTTT. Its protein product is CASRPGTGYEKLFF.

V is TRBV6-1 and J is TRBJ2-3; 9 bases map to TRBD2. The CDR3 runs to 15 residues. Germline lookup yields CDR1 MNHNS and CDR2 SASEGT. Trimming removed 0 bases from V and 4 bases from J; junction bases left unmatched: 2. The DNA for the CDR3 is TGTGCCAGCAGTGAAGCTAGCGGGAGCCCAGATACGCAGTATTTT. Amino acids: CASSEASGSPDTQYF.

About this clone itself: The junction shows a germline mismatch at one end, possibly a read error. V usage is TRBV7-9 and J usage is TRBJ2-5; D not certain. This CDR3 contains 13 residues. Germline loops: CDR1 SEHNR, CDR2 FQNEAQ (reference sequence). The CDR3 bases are TGTTCCAGCAGCCCTCCCTTCCTAGAGACCCAGTACTTC. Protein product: CSSSPPFLETQYF.

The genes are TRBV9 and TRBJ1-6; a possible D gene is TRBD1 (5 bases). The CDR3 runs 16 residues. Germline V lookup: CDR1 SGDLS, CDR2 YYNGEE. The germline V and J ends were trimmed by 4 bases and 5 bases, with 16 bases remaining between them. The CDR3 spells CASSLRQGPNNSPLHF. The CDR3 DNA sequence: TGTGCCAGCAGCTTGAGGCAGGGCCCTAATAATTCACCCCTCCACTTT.

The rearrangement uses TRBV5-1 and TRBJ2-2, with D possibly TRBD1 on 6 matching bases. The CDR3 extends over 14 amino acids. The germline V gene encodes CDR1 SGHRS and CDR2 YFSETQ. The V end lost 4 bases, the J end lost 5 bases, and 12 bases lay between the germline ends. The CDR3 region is CASSRDTTTGELFF. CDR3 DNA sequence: TGCGCCAGCAGCCGGGACACCACTACCGGGGAGCTGTTTTTT.

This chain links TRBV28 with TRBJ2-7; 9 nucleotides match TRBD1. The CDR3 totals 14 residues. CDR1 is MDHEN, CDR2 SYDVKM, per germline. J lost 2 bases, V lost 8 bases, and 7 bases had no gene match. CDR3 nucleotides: TGTGCCAGCCAGACCGGGACAGGGCCCTACGAGCAGTACTTC. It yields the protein CASQTGTGPYEQYF.

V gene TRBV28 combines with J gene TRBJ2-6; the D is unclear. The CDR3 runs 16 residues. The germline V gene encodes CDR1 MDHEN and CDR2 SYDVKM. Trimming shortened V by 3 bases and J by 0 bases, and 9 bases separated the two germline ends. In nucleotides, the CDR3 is TGTGCCAGCAGTTTCTTCCGGGTCTCTGGGGCCAACGTCCTGACTTTC. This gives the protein CASSFFRVSGANVLTF.

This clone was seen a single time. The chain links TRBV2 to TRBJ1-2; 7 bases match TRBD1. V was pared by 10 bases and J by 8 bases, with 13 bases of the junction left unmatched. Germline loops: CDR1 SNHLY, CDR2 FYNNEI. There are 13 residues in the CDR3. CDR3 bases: TGTGCCACACCGGGGGCAGGGGGTAGGGGCTACACCTTC. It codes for CATPGAGGRGYTF.

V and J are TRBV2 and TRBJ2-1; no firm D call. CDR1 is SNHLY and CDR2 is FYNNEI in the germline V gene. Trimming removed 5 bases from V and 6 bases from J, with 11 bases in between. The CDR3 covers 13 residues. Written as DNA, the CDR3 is TGTGCCAGCAGTTCGACTCTCCGCAATGAGCAGTTCTTC. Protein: CASSSTLRNEQFF.